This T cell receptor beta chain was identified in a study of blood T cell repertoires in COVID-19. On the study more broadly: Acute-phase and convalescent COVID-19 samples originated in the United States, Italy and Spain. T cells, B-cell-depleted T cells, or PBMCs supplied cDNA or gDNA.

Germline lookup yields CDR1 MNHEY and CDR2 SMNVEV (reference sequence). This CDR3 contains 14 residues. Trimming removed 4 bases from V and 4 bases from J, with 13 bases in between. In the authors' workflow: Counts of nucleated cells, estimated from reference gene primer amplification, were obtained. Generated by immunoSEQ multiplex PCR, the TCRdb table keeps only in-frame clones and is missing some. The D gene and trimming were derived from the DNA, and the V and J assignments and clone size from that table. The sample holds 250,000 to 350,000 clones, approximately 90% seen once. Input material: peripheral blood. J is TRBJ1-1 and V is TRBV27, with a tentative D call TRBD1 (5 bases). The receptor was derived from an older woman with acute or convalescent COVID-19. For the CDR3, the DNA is TGTGCCAGCAGTTCCTGGCAGGGCGGCACTGAAGCTTTCTTT. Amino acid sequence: CASSSWQGGTEAFF.